These 29 T cell receptor beta chains share one sample of origin, sequenced in a study of shared clonotypes between healthy human individuals. The protocol was immunoSEQ multiplex PCR, while the TCRdb copy is restricted to in-frame clones and leaves out a portion. The table lists about 700,000 clones, about 91% of them singletons. CD45RO-negative, CCR7-selected cells formed the naive CD8 fraction, which excluded terminally differentiated effector memory CD45RA+ cells. Sequenced material: naive CD8+ T cells sorted from blood. The receptors shown here come from a man aged 25 to 45 in good health.

The rearrangement uses TRBV29-1 and TRBJ2-7; D tentatively fits TRBD1 or TRBD2 (7 bases each). Germline lookup yields CDR1 SQVTM and CDR2 ANQGSEA. The germline V and J ends were trimmed by 5 bases and 6 bases, with 14 bases remaining between them. The CDR3 length is 12 residues. CDR3 in DNA: TGCAGCGTTCAGGGGGGGGTCGGCGAGCAGTACTTC. This encodes CSVQGGVGEQYF.

This sequence joins TRBV9 and TRBJ2-7, with TRBD2 identical over 10 bases. Germline CDR1 reads SGDLS; CDR2 reads YYNGEE. This CDR3 comprises 15 residues. V lost 3 bases, J lost 4 bases, and 7 bases stayed unmatched. The CDR3 bases are TGTGCCAGCAGCGCCGGGACTAGCGATTGGTACGAGCAGTACTTC. As protein: CASSAGTSDWYEQYF.

About this clone: Other DNA sequences in the same sample also yield this CDR3. The chain employs TRBV7-6 and TRBJ2-7; tentative D call: TRBD2 (6 bases). Germline CDR1 SGHVS, CDR2 FNYEAQ. The CDR3 contains 14 residues. Trimming removed 1 base from V and 1 base from J, with 8 bases in between. The CDR3: CASSLGGTSYEQYF. The CDR3 coding sequence is TGTGCCAGCAGCTTAGGGGGGACTTCCTACGAGCAGTACTTC.

V gene TRBV13 combines with J gene TRBJ2-2; 7 bases are a match to TRBD1. Per germline, CDR1 PRHDT and CDR2 FYEKMQ (reference sequence). The CDR3 length is 14 residues. Losses at the gene ends were 4 bases for V and 6 bases for J; bases not matched to a gene: 5. The CDR3 DNA is TGTGCCAGCAGCTCCCCGGACAGGCCCGGGGAGCTGTTTTTT. This sequence encodes CASSSPDRPGELFF.

As concerns this clone: At the DNA level, this CDR3 is encoded by other sequences in the same sample as well. The chain combines TRBV7-9 with TRBJ2-1; the D is unclear. The CDR3 is 12 residues long. Between the trimmed V and J ends, which lost 3 bases and 7 bases, there was a span of 7 bases. CDR1 SEHNR and CDR2 FQNEAQ come from the germline V gene (reference sequence). The CDR3 sequence: CASSLIGNEQFF. The CDR3 DNA is TGTGCCAGCAGCTTGATCGGAAATGAGCAGTTCTTC. Based on the CDR3 plus reference TRBV7-9 and TRBJ2-1, the full variable domain is DTGVSQNPRHKITKRGQNVTFRCDPISEHNRLYWYRQTLGQGPEFLTYFQNEAQLEKSRLLSDRFSAERPKGSFSTLEIQRTEQGDSAMYLCASSLIGNEQFFGPGTRLTVL.

The V call is TRBV7-2, the J call TRBJ2-1; TRBD2 matches 11 bases. The CDR3 spans 17 residues. From germline, CDR1 is SGHTA and CDR2 FQGNSA. Germline trimming cut 2 bases from V and 2 bases from J; bases unmatched to any gene: 5. The CDR3 here is CASSLQGTSGPYNEQFF. The CDR3, as DNA: TGTGCCAGCAGCTTACAGGGGACTAGCGGCCCCTACAATGAGCAGTTCTTC.

This chain connects TRBV14 to TRBJ1-5, with a weak D call TRBD1 (6 bases). This CDR3 contains 15 residues. Germline CDR1 is SGHDN and CDR2 is FVKESK. Trimming removed 6 bases from V and 6 bases from J, with 18 bases in between. The CDR3 DNA sequence: TGTGCCAGCAGTTCCTCTGACAGGCGGTCTCAGCCCCAGCATTTT. Its translation is CASSSSDRRSQPQHF.

The chain uses TRBV4-1 and TRBJ2-3, with a possible D match to TRBD1 (6 bases). V gave up 0 bases and J gave up 4 bases, with 17 bases separating them. CDR3 size: 17 residues. Germline V gene sequence: CDR1 MGHRA, CDR2 YSYEKL. The CDR3 DNA reads TGCGCCAGCAGCCAAGATCCGCCGACAGGCAGCTCAGATACGCAGTATTTT. It specifies CASSQDPPTGSSDTQYF.

V gene TRBV19 combines with J gene TRBJ2-3, with 12 bases identical to TRBD2. The CDR3 contains 21 residues. The trim removed 0 bases at V and 2 bases at J, leaving 15 bases unmatched. Germline V gene lookup returns CDR1 LNHDA and CDR2 SQIVND (reference sequence). CDR3 loop: CASSIEVGGLAGSLLTDTQYF. As DNA, the CDR3 is TGTGCCAGTAGTATAGAGGTTGGAGGACTAGCGGGGAGCCTACTCACAGATACGCAGTATTTT.

This chain joins TRBV7-8 and TRBJ2-2; 9 bases line up with TRBD1. After removal of 5 bases from V and 4 bases from J, the junction contained 8 bases not matched to a gene. The CDR3 length is 16 residues. Germline V gives CDR1 SGHVS, CDR2 FQNEAQ. DNA for the CDR3: TGTGCCAGCAGCGCATGGACAGGGGCGGGCACCGGGGAGCTGTTTTTT. Translated: CASSAWTGAGTGELFF.

This chain links TRBV9 with TRBJ2-2; perhaps TRBD1 as D (5 bases). The germline V and J ends were trimmed by 4 bases and 1 base, with 14 bases remaining between them. The CDR3 is made up of 16 amino acids. CDR1 is SGDLS and CDR2 is YYNGEE in the germline V gene. CDR3: CASSSLGRMNTGELFF. Here the CDR3 DNA reads TGTGCCAGCAGCTCGCTGGGGCGAATGAACACCGGGGAGCTGTTTTTT.

The V gene is TRBV6-5, the J gene TRBJ1-2; D not resolved. The CDR3 totals 16 residues. Germline V gives CDR1 MNHEY, CDR2 SVGAGI. Trimming took 0 bases from V and 4 from J, leaving 15 bases between them. The CDR3 region is CASSYSPYDSAYGYTF. CDR3 nucleotide sequence: TGTGCCAGCAGTTACTCCCCATATGATTCGGCCTATGGCTACACCTTC.

This chain joins TRBV4-3 and TRBJ2-1; possibly TRBD2 for D (5 bases). This CDR3 has 20 amino acids. CDR1 is LGHNA and CDR2 is YSLEER in the germline V gene. With 1 base removed from V and 6 bases from J, the gap between germline ends came to 28 bases. CDR3: CASSQVPSAWAGESLNEQFF. The CDR3 region has the DNA TGCGCCAGCAGCCAAGTACCCTCGGCTTGGGCGGGTGAGTCCCTCAATGAGCAGTTCTTC.

The rearrangement joins TRBV28 to TRBJ2-7, with 7 positions matching TRBD2. The CDR3 spans 14 residues. Trimming cost V 4 bases and J 0 bases; bases outside gene matches: 3. Germline V gene lookup returns CDR1 MDHEN and CDR2 SYDVKM. The CDR3, as DNA: TGTGCCAGCAGTTACTGGGGGGGCTCCTACGAGCAGTACTTC. Amino acids: CASSYWGGSYEQYF.

The chain joins TRBV4-1 to TRBJ1-3, with D unresolved. CDR3 size: 15 residues. The germline V and J ends were trimmed by 0 bases and 4 bases, with 10 bases remaining between them. The germline CDR1 and CDR2 sequences are MGHRA and YSYEKL. The CDR3 DNA reads TGCGCCAGCAGCCAAGAGGAAGCAGTAGGAAACACCATATATTTT. It is translated as CASSQEEAVGNTIYF.

The J gene is TRBJ2-7, the V gene TRBV29-1, with D possibly being TRBD1 or TRBD2 (5 bases each). The V and J ends lost 7 bases and 0 bases respectively, with 22 bases between them. The germline V gene encodes CDR1 SQVTM and CDR2 ANQGSEA. The CDR3 runs to 16 residues. For the CDR3, the DNA is TGCAGCGCCCAGGGAGTGCTCGGCATAAGCTCCTACGAGCAGTACTTC. It yields the protein CSAQGVLGISSYEQYF.

Comments on this clone: Mismatch with germline at one junction end may stem from a read error. CDR3 sequence reads: CASRESRDYYNEQFF. In DNA form, the CDR3 reads TGCGCCAGCAGAGAGTCCCGGGACTACTACAATGAGCAGTTCTTC. The rearrangement uses TRBV10-2 and TRBJ2-1; 7 nucleotides match TRBD2. The CDR3 is 15 amino acids. Per the germline V gene, CDR1 is WSHSY and CDR2 is SAAADI.

The chain uses TRBV11-2 and TRBJ2-3; the D gene could be TRBD1 or TRBD2 (6 bases each). Germline assignment: CDR1 SGHAT and CDR2 FQNNGV. This CDR3 is built from 16 residues. The V end lost 3 bases, the J end lost 4 bases, and 17 bases lay between the germline ends. The CDR3 sequence: CASSLIRGRVADTQYF. CDR3 coding DNA: TGTGCCAGCAGCTTGATCCGGGGGCGCGTGGCAGATACGCAGTATTTT. The full variable domain, in which reference TRBV11-2 and TRBJ2-3 provide the parts outside the CDR3, is EAGVAQSPRYKIIEKRQSVAFWCNPISGHATLYWYQQILGQGPKLLIQFQNNGVVDDSQLPKDRFSAERLKGVDSTLKIQPAKLEDSAVYLCASSLIRGRVADTQYFGPGTRLTVL.

This clone occurred a few times. This sequence joins TRBV19 and TRBJ1-5, with D perhaps TRBD1 (5 bases). This CDR3 contains 15 residues. Per the germline V gene, CDR1 is LNHDA and CDR2 is SQIVND (reference sequence). V dropped 2 bases and J dropped 6 bases, with 14 bases sitting between them. CDR3 amino acids: CASSIRWQGLQPQHF. The CDR3 coding sequence is TGTGCCAGTAGTATACGGTGGCAGGGACTTCAGCCCCAGCATTTT.

This rearrangement joins TRBV15 to TRBJ2-7; 7 nucleotides match TRBD1. Germline V gene sequence: CDR1 LNHNV, CDR2 YYDKDF (reference sequence). The V gene end was trimmed by 5 bases and the J gene end by 3 bases; junction bases not matched to a gene: 7. The CDR3 spans 14 residues. The CDR3 spells CATSVKGGVYEQYF. The DNA for the CDR3 is TGTGCCACCAGCGTCAAAGGGGGCGTCTACGAGCAGTACTTC. Variable domain in full (rest from reference TRBV15 and TRBJ2-7): DAMVIQNPRYQVTQFGKPVTLSCSQTLNHNVMYWYQQKSSQAPKLLFHYYDKDFNNEADTPDNFQSRRPNTSFCFLDIRSPGLGDTAMYLCATSVKGGVYEQYFGPGTRLTVT.

A single count supports this clone. The J gene is TRBJ2-1, the V gene TRBV29-1; no definite D call. The CDR3 is made up of 12 amino acids. Germline V CDR1 and CDR2: SQVTM, ANQGSEA. The V end was cut by 2 bases, the J end by 5 bases, with 7 bases between. The CDR3 loop reads CSVEYNDNEQFF. CDR3 nucleotide sequence: TGCAGCGTTGAATATAATGACAATGAGCAGTTCTTC.

The V gene is TRBV27, the J gene TRBJ2-1; 16 positions match TRBD2. CDR1 is MNHEY and CDR2 is SMNVEV in the germline V gene (reference sequence). V lost 5 bases and J lost 9; bases outside the gene matches: 7. The CDR3 is made up of 16 amino acids. CDR3 in amino acids: CASSLLGTSGRVEQFF. DNA for the CDR3: TGTGCCAGCAGTCTACTAGGGACTAGCGGGAGGGTTGAGCAGTTCTTC.

This clone has a handful of counts. This rearrangement joins TRBV25-1 to TRBJ2-1; TRBD1 matches 8 bases. CDR1 is MGHDK and CDR2 is SYGVNS in the germline V gene. V gave up 6 bases and J gave up 5 bases; unmatched junction bases: 12. This CDR3 contains 16 residues. Here the CDR3 DNA reads TGTGCCAGCAGCCGAAACAGGGACAGGACAAACAATGAGCAGTTCTTC. This codes for CASSRNRDRTNNEQFF.

This clone was counted a single time. The chain uses TRBV30 and TRBJ2-3; 9 bases agree with TRBD1. The V and J ends lost 0 bases and 0 bases, in that order; junction bases with no gene match: 4. The CDR3 has 16 amino acids. CDR1 is GTSNPN, CDR2 SVGIG, per germline (reference sequence). The CDR3 DNA is TGTGCCTGGAGTGTTGGGACAGGGACCAGCACAGATACGCAGTATTTT. It translates to CAWSVGTGTSTDTQYF.

Comment on this clone: The sample contains more than one DNA sequence encoding this CDR3. The CDR3 here is CASSFGGSYEQYF. For the CDR3, the DNA is TGTGCCAGCAGTTTTGGAGGCAGCTACGAGCAGTACTTC. This chain uses TRBV28 with TRBJ2-7; tentative D call: TRBD2 (5 bases). The V gene's germline CDR1 is MDHEN and CDR2 SYDVKM. Trimming pared 3 bases from V and 3 bases from J, leaving 9 bases between. The CDR3 is made up of 13 amino acids.

The V call is TRBV25-1, the J call TRBJ2-1, with 7 bases fitting TRBD2. V dropped 6 bases and J dropped 9; count of bases not matched to a gene: 5. The CDR3 extends over 12 amino acids. Germline V CDR1 and CDR2: MGHDK, SYGVNS. CDR3 region: CASSGGTIEQFF. CDR3 DNA sequence: TGTGCCAGCAGCGGTGGGACTATTGAGCAGTTCTTC.

The chain employs TRBV7-9 and TRBJ2-3; TRBD2 aligns across 14 bases. Trimming removed 5 bases from V and 11 bases from J; junction bases left unmatched: 15. The CDR3 contains 17 residues. Germline lookup yields CDR1 SEHNR and CDR2 FQNEAQ (reference sequence). The CDR3 loop reads CASSDLLTSGREGGQYF. The DNA of the CDR3 is TGTGCCAGCAGCGACCTCCTGACTAGCGGGAGGGAGGGGGGGCAGTATTTT.

This chain connects TRBV7-3 to TRBJ2-7; a possible D gene is TRBD2 (5 bases). The CDR3 is 15 amino acids. Germline loops: CDR1 SGHTA, CDR2 FQGTGA. The germline V and J ends were trimmed by 5 bases and 0 bases, with 14 bases remaining between them. CDR3 in amino acids: CASSPFPGSSYEQYF. DNA of the CDR3: TGTGCCAGCAGCCCCTTTCCGGGGAGCTCCTACGAGCAGTACTTC.

Worth noting for this clone: This same CDR3 is encoded by further DNA sequences in the sample. The gene calls are TRBV6-5 and TRBJ1-5; 7 nucleotides match TRBD1. Germline trimming cut 5 bases from V and 1 base from J; bases unmatched to any gene: 2. CDR1 and CDR2 from the germline V gene are MNHEY and SVGAGI. The CDR3 length is 14 residues. CDR3 coding DNA: TGTGCCAGCAGTAGCAGGGGGAGCAATCAGCCCCAGCATTTT. Protein product: CASSSRGSNQPQHF.